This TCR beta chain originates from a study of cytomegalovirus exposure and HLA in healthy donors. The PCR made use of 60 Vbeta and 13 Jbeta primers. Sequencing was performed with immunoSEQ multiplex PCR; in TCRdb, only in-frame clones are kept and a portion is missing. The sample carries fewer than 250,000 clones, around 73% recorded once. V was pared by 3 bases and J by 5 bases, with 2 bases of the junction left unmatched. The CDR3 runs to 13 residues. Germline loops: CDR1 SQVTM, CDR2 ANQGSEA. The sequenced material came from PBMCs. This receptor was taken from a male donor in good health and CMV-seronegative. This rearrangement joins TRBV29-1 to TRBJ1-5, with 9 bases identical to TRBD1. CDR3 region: CSVEGQGDQPQHF. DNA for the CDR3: TGCAGCGTTGAGGGACAGGGAGATCAGCCCCAGCATTTT.